This T cell receptor (beta chain) originates from a study of identical twins (dated by TCRdb to 2016 to 2018). Regarding the research as a whole: TCR alpha and beta repertoires from monozygotic twins, unrelated adults of various ages and cord blood were deep-sequenced to test whether fetal clonotypes persist. To rule out contamination, replicate twin experiments were performed at different times with different library preparation protocols. What the research found in general, with its limitations: Zero-insertion analyses could be partly confounded by invariant T cells such as MAIT and iNKT, although diverse VJ usage argued against such confounding for most clonotypes. Recombination models systematically underestimated out-of-frame TCR alpha sharing in monozygotic twins but agreed with sharing between unrelated individuals. Because the same donors could not be followed over many years, the conclusions relied on cross-sectional statistical analysis. Compared with coincidental sharing between unrelated individuals, an excess of low generation-probability sequences was observed among out-of-frame TCR alpha sequences shared between twins. Fewer insertions were carried by abundant cord blood beta clonotypes; a weaker similar trend was observed in young adult naive repertoires, while no such trend was observed in memory repertoires. The excess sharing between twins in beta out-of-frame sequences was weaker because fewer shared sequences reduced the signal-to-noise ratio.

Every donor was a healthy Caucasian. Three pairs of female monozygotic twins, all aged about 18 to 30 years, were included in the twin cohort. RNA for TCR libraries was isolated from peripheral blood mononuclear cells. From the cysteine up to the phenylalanine, the CDR3 has a length of 13 residues. Here the CDR3 DNA is all that survives: 39 bases in frame from base 1. Trimming at the junction amounts to 1 base on V and 4 bases on J, and the germline ends lie 4 bases apart. The germline V gene sets CDR1 to KGHDR and CDR2 to SFDVKD. The library was made by 5' RACE. Reads for this sample came from an Illumina HiSeq 2000. Template switching introduced a universal primer binding site; the final cDNA contained a unique molecular identifier, enabling accurate counting of TCR cDNA molecules. First-strand cDNA for TCR alpha and beta chains was synthesized from specific primers in the conserved constant-segment region. To control for contamination, every cDNA library carried two barcodes: a SMART-Mk sample barcode plus Illumina barcodes. TruSeq adapter sequences along with Illumina sample barcodes were introduced in two successive PCR steps. The TCR alpha and beta cDNA libraries were sequenced on the Illumina HiSeq platform using custom primers. Regarding the original processing steps: MiGEC was used to process raw reads and extract unique molecular identifiers, and MiXCR was used to find CDR3 positions. Recombination models were inferred per individual with the repgenHMM and IGoR tools using an EM algorithm. Shared clonotype analysis was performed with the tcR package in R, normalizing sharing by the product of cloneset sizes. Out-of-frame nonproductive sequences were analyzed to study raw recombination free of thymic and clonal selection effects. TCRdb itself trimmed the public reads at Q25 with fastp, ran MiXCR and retained productive beta chains. Merged by CDR3 protein, the rows form single entries marked with the most common genes and DNA. The authors' filters were not applied to this entry. The sample table records about 700,000 distinct CDR3 sequences; around 8.3% of these occur just once. The ten most abundant clones make up roughly 0.97% of the sample.

This clonotype occurred many times. There is no known antigen for this receptor. No qualities accompany the bases; no much larger clone lies one base away. These data also formed part of another study, on yellow fever vaccine responses in identical twins. From the second report: The T cell response to vaccination in identical twins was reported by the authors to appear partly convergent and partly personalized. Focusing on identical twins, the study followed the T cell clones that responded to the vaccine, and did so with precision.

In this chain, TRBV24-1 is recombined with TRBJ2-1; too little of a D gene remains to name it. The receptor comes from a woman aged 18 to 35 in good health. Sample: PBMCs. In nucleotides, the sequence is TGTGCCACCAGTGATTTAAGTTACAATGAGCAGTTCTTC. Translated, it reads CATSDLSYNEQFF.